This TCR beta chain was documented in a study of blood T cell repertoires in COVID-19. Study-level background: COVID-19 samples collected from the United States, Italy and Spain covered acute and convalescent phases.

The length of the CDR3 is 16 residues. V was shortened by 4 bases and J by 0 bases, with 17 bases between the two germline ends. Per the germline V gene, CDR1 is SGHNT and CDR2 is YYREEE (reference sequence). Original methodology: It was from reference gene primer amplification that nucleated cell counts were estimated. Data came from immunoSEQ multiplex PCR; TCRdb stores just in-frame clones and leaves some out. V, J and clone size were drawn from that table, and D and trimming were deduced from the DNA. The data hold a few hundred thousand clones, with approximately 86% observed a single time. The clonotype comes from an elderly man with acute or convalescent COVID-19. This chain links TRBV5-4 with TRBJ2-7; a possible D gene is TRBD1 (5 bases). The sequenced material came from peripheral blood. DNA of the CDR3: TGTGCCAGCAGCAGGGGTGGCGGTTTGGGCTCCTACGAGCAGTACTTC. It codes for CASSRGGGLGSYEQYF. Full variable domain (missing parts from reference TRBV5-4 and TRBJ2-7): ETGVTQSPTHLIKTRGQQVTLRCSSQSGHNTVSWYQQALGQGPQFIFQYYREEENGRGNFPPRFSGLQFPNYSSELNVNALELDDSALYLCASSRGGGLGSYEQYFGPGTRLTVT.